This TCR beta chain emerged from a study of T cells after posttransplantation cyclophosphamide. Study-wide results and caveats: Later blood repertoires were often dominated by clones from the donor CD8+ memory compartment.

This clone was detected ten times or more. Antigen specificity is unknown. Here immunoSEQ multiplex PCR was the method, and the copy in TCRdb shows in-frame clones only, minus some. This repertoire lists 35,000 to 55,000 clones without singletons; roughly 2.3% sits in the top ten. From germline, CDR1 is SGHVS and CDR2 FQNEAQ. V gave up 3 bases and J gave up 1 base, with 13 bases separating them. The CDR3 length is 15 residues. The sample comprised PBMCs. The chain joins TRBV7-8 to TRBJ2-7; unclear D gene. This clonotype originated in a man aged 40-49 years in good health, CMV-negative, and a related stem cell transplant donor. Here the CDR3 reads CASSLRIQRSYEQYF. The CDR3 DNA sequence: TGTGCCAGCAGCTTGCGCATTCAGAGGTCCTACGAGCAGTACTTC.